Shown below are 29 T cell receptor beta chains from a single sample sequenced in a study of blood T cell repertoires in COVID-19. This table comes from immunoSEQ multiplex PCR, and its TCRdb copy is limited to in-frame clones, with some not included. The table lists under 200,000 clones, over 80% of them singletons. The sample consisted of peripheral blood. These receptor sequences come from a woman of 80 years or more with active or convalescent COVID-19.

The chain employs TRBV5-1 and TRBJ2-3; tentatively, D is TRBD2 (7 bases). The CDR3 totals 16 residues. V lost 0 bases to trimming and J lost 6 bases, with 17 bases between them. From germline, CDR1 is SGHRS and CDR2 YFSETQ. CDR3 bases: TGCGCCAGCAGCTTGGCCGCGGGGGCCCCCAGGGATACGCAGTATTTT. Protein sequence: CASSLAAGAPRDTQYF.

The chain couples TRBV6-5 to TRBJ1-6; 8 bases agree with TRBD1. V was clipped by 0 bases and J by 16 bases; unmatched bases: 8. The CDR3 loop spans 14 amino acids. The germline gives CDR1 MNHEY, CDR2 SVGAGI. CDR3 nucleotide sequence: TGTGCCAGCAGTTACTCGATCCCAGGGGGCGGGCTCCACTTT. Amino acids: CASSYSIPGGGLHF.

J is TRBJ2-1 and V is TRBV7-2; tentatively, D is TRBD1 (6 bases). In germline, CDR1 is SGHTA, CDR2 FQGNSA. This CDR3 has 15 residues. V was trimmed by 4 bases and J by 1 base, leaving 11 bases between them. The CDR3 nucleotides read TGTGCCAGCAGCTCGGACAGACCTTCCTACAATGAGCAGTTCTTC. Translated: CASSSDRPSYNEQFF.

The genes are TRBV20-1 and TRBJ1-2; a weak D match, TRBD1 (6 bases). CDR3 size: 11 residues. CDR1 is DFQATT and CDR2 is SNEGSKA in the germline V gene (reference sequence). Deletions cut 6 bases from V and 8 bases from J, with 13 bases between. The CDR3 here is CSAYRVTGYTF. CDR3 bases: TGCAGTGCCTACAGGGTGACGGGCTACACCTTC.

V and J are TRBV7-9 and TRBJ2-7; tentative D call: TRBD1 (6 bases). This CDR3 is built from 13 residues. The V gene's germline CDR1 is SEHNR and CDR2 FQNEAQ (reference sequence). Trimming cost V 5 bases and J 6 bases, with 14 bases left between them. In DNA form, the CDR3 reads TGTGCCAGCAGCCCTGGGGGCTGGGGCGAGCAGTACTTC. This gives the protein CASSPGGWGEQYF.

V and J are TRBV19 and TRBJ1-5; D is uncertain. The CDR3 spans 20 residues. In germline, CDR1 is LNHDA, CDR2 SQIVND (reference sequence). V shed 5 bases and J shed 2 bases, with 28 bases lying between them. This CDR3 is CASSVRFREETMVGNQPQHF. The CDR3 DNA follows: TGTGCCAGTAGTGTAAGATTCCGGGAAGAAACCATGGTGGGCAATCAGCCCCAGCATTTT.

The chain employs TRBV12-5 and TRBJ1-5; TRBD1 aligns across 8 bases. Germline trimming cut 1 base from V and 7 bases from J; bases unmatched to any gene: 3. The CDR3 contains 14 residues. CDR1 is LGHNT, CDR2 FRNRAP, per germline. CDR3 DNA sequence: TGTGCTAGTGGTTTGGGACAGGGGAACCAGCCCCAGCATTTT. Translated, it gives CASGLGQGNQPQHF.

V gene TRBV9 combines with J gene TRBJ2-5, with 7 positions matching TRBD1. V shed 3 bases, J shed 3 bases, and the junction held 8 bases outside the gene matches. This CDR3 region has 15 residues. Germline V CDR1 and CDR2: SGDLS, YYNGEE. CDR3 sequence (DNA): TGTGCCAGCAGCGAAACCGACAGGGTTGAAGAGACCCAGTACTTC. It yields the protein CASSETDRVEETQYF.

The V and J genes are TRBV7-2 and TRBJ1-5; 7 nucleotides line up with TRBD1. The CDR3 has 15 amino acids. V lost 5 bases to trimming and J lost 0 bases; unmatched junction nucleotides: 4. Germline values: CDR1 SGHTA, CDR2 FQGNSA. The CDR3 loop reads CASSAQGNSNQPQHF. The DNA of the CDR3 is TGTGCCAGCAGCGCACAGGGGAATAGCAATCAGCCCCAGCATTTT.

The J gene is TRBJ2-7, the V gene TRBV6-5; D ambiguous. In germline, CDR1 is MNHEY, CDR2 SVGAGI. Trimming stripped 7 bases from V and 1 base from J, with 11 bases between. CDR3 length equals 13 residues. The CDR3 bases are TGTGCCAGCATCGGGTGGGTTTCCTACGAGCAGTACTTC. Protein sequence: CASIGWVSYEQYF.

The chain joins TRBV7-9 to TRBJ1-5; D not certain. V was clipped by 2 bases and J by 1 base, with 15 bases between them. Germline V gives CDR1 SEHNR, CDR2 FQNEAQ (reference sequence). This CDR3 comprises 17 residues. In DNA, the CDR3 is TGTGCCAGCAGCTTATATTTTGGGGAGAGGAGCAATCAGCCCCAGCATTTT. As protein: CASSLYFGERSNQPQHF.

J is TRBJ1-3 and V is TRBV6-5; D uncertain. The CDR3 is 14 residues long. V lost 3 bases and J lost 1, with 7 bases in between. The germline gives CDR1 MNHEY, CDR2 SVGAGI. CDR3 in DNA: TGTGCCAGCAGTTATGTGACTTCTGGAAACACCATATATTTT. Residues: CASSYVTSGNTIYF.

Note on this clone: This specimen includes other DNA sequences encoding the same CDR3. J is TRBJ2-1 and V is TRBV19; tentatively, D is TRBD2 (6 bases). The CDR3 sequence is 16 residues long. Per germline, CDR1 LNHDA and CDR2 SQIVND (reference sequence). V was clipped by 3 bases and J by 1 base, with 13 bases between them. The CDR3 DNA sequence: TGTGCCAGTAGTATTGGAGGGGCCCCTTCCTACAATGAGCAGTTCTTC. Protein sequence: CASSIGGAPSYNEQFF. Full variable domain (rest looked up from reference TRBV19 and TRBJ2-1): DGGITQSPKYLFRKEGQNVTLSCEQNLNHDAMYWYRQDPGQGLRLIYYSQIVNDFQKGDIAEGYSVSREKKESFPLTVTSAQKNPTAFYLCASSIGGAPSYNEQFFGPGTRLTVL.

This chain uses TRBV18 with TRBJ1-2; TRBD1 is a possible D gene (6 bases). Germline V gives CDR1 KGHSH, CDR2 LQKENI. Trimming removed 3 bases at V and 9 bases at J, with 17 bases between. The CDR3 is made up of 14 amino acids. The CDR3 is CASSPDKTQGSYTF. The CDR3 bases are TGTGCCAGCTCACCCGATAAAACCCAGGGGAGCTACACCTTC.

The chain carries TRBV10-1 and TRBJ2-7; 9 nucleotides align to TRBD1. CDR3 size: 13 residues. V was pared by 6 bases and J by 6 bases, with 6 bases of the junction left unmatched. Germline V gene lookup returns CDR1 WNHNN and CDR2 SYGVQD (reference sequence). The CDR3 DNA reads as TGCGCCAGCAGCGGGACAGGGACGGGCGAGCAGTACTTC. Its protein is CASSGTGTGEQYF.

The CDR3 nucleotides are TGTGCCAGCAGAACAGGGAACTATGGCTACACCTTC. Translated: CASRTGNYGYTF. The V gene is TRBV6-4, the J gene TRBJ1-2; perhaps TRBD1 as D (6 bases). CDR3 size: 12 residues. Germline loops: CDR1 MRHNA, CDR2 SNTAGT. V lost 6 bases, J lost 2 bases, and 7 bases lay in between.

V is TRBV25-1 and J is TRBJ2-7; D may be TRBD1 (6 bases). V was cut by 0 bases and J by 3 bases, with 12 bases left in between. Per the germline V gene, CDR1 is MGHDK and CDR2 is SYGVNS. The CDR3 consists of 15 residues. CDR3 sequence reads: CASSEYTGSSYEQYF. The CDR3 DNA follows: TGTGCCAGCAGTGAATATACAGGGAGCAGCTACGAGCAGTACTTC.

This clone appeared a single time. This chain uses TRBV3-1 (or the pseudogene TRBV3-2) with TRBJ2-1; 10 positions match TRBD2. Germline V gene lookup returns CDR1 LGHDT and CDR2 YNNKEL (reference sequence). The CDR3 runs to 17 residues. V dropped 1 base and J dropped 6; count of bases not matched to a gene: 9. This chain's CDR3 is CASSQAPRAGGPNEQFF. Here the CDR3 DNA reads TGTGCCAGCAGCCAAGCTCCGAGAGCGGGGGGGCCCAATGAGCAGTTCTTC.

The rearrangement links TRBV27 to TRBJ2-2; 7 bases fit TRBD1. The germline V gene has CDR1 MNHEY and CDR2 SMNVEV (reference sequence). V was pared by 6 bases and J by 3 bases, with 10 bases of the junction left unmatched. The CDR3 consists of 16 residues. The DNA of the CDR3 is TGTGCCAGCAGCCCCGCCCGCACAGGGGACACCGGGGAGCTGTTTTTT. Translating gives CASSPARTGDTGELFF.

The sample holds a few counts of this clone. This rearrangement joins TRBV5-6 to TRBJ1-3, with TRBD1 as a possible D gene (5 bases). Germline CDR1 is SGHDT and CDR2 is YYEEEE. The CDR3 runs 15 residues. Trimming cost V 4 bases and J 4 bases, with 15 bases left between them. The DNA for the CDR3 is TGTGCCAGCAGCGGGGACTTCCTGGGGGGAAACACCATATATTTT. Its translation is CASSGDFLGGNTIYF.

The chain uses TRBV7-9 and TRBJ1-2; 7 bases fit TRBD1. The CDR3 is made up of 15 amino acids. The V segment lost 5 bases and the J segment 0 bases; nucleotides outside the gene matches: 6. The germline V gene has CDR1 SEHNR and CDR2 FQNEAQ (reference sequence). The CDR3 sequence is CASSETGATNYGYTF. The DNA of the CDR3 is TGTGCCAGCAGCGAAACAGGGGCCACTAACTATGGCTACACCTTC.

In its sample, this clone was seen once. The rearrangement uses TRBV14 and TRBJ2-1, with D possibly being TRBD2 (5 bases). Germline CDR1 is SGHDN and CDR2 is FVKESK. Trimming took 0 bases from V and 8 from J, leaving 8 bases between them. This CDR3 has 13 residues. Here the CDR3 reads CASSQEWRDEQFF. The CDR3 bases are TGTGCCAGCAGCCAAGAATGGCGGGATGAGCAGTTCTTC.

This clone was picked up one time. This chain links TRBV2 with TRBJ1-2; 9 nucleotides match TRBD1. This CDR3 is 15 amino acids long. Trimming removed 4 bases from V and 1 base from J; junction bases left unmatched: 4. CDR1 and CDR2 from the germline V gene are SNHLY and FYNNEI. CDR3 sequence (DNA): TGTGCCAGCAGTGCGGGACAGGGCTTTAACTATGGCTACACCTTC. This gives the protein CASSAGQGFNYGYTF.

In its sample, this clone was seen a few times. The chain has TRBV6-5 and TRBJ1-2; 8 bases fit TRBD1. V was pared by 5 bases and J by 4 bases, with 0 bases of the junction left unmatched. The germline V gene has CDR1 MNHEY and CDR2 SVGAGI. CDR3 length equals 12 residues. CDR3 loop: CASSTGGYGYTF. The CDR3, as DNA: TGTGCCAGCAGTACAGGGGGCTATGGCTACACCTTC.

V and J are TRBV9 and TRBJ2-3, with TRBD2 identical over 14 bases. Germline-derived CDR1 and CDR2 are SGDLS and YYNGEE. This CDR3 is built from 20 residues. J gave up 6 bases and V 0 bases, and 15 bases lay outside the gene matches. CDR3 sequence (DNA): TGTGCCAGCAGCGTAGGAGGGTCGGAGGGACTAGCGGGGGCGAGGGATACGCAGTATTTT. Translating gives CASSVGGSEGLAGARDTQYF.

The chain recombines TRBV2 with TRBJ1-5, with 9 nucleotides matching TRBD1. J gave up 4 bases and V 4 bases, and 11 bases lay outside the gene matches. The CDR3 extends over 17 amino acids. Germline V CDR1 and CDR2: SNHLY, FYNNEI. The CDR3 coding sequence is TGTGCCAGCAGTGCCTCAACCGGGACAGGGCTAAATCAGCCCCAGCATTTT. It yields the protein CASSASTGTGLNQPQHF.

The chain combines TRBV7-9 with TRBJ1-3; D might be TRBD1 (6 bases). The CDR3 consists of 16 residues. The V end was cut by 5 bases, the J end by 4 bases, with 18 bases between. Germline CDR1 reads SEHNR; CDR2 reads FQNEAQ (reference sequence). The CDR3 sequence is CASSPRAGGEGNTIYF. The CDR3 DNA reads TGTGCCAGCAGCCCACGGGCGGGGGGCGAAGGAAACACCATATATTTT.

V gene TRBV4-3 combines with J gene TRBJ1-1; 12 bases map to TRBD1. CDR3 length: 15 residues. Germline V gene lookup returns CDR1 LGHNA and CDR2 YSLEER. Trimming took 3 bases from V and 4 from J; bases not matched to a gene: 3. The CDR3 loop reads CASSQGTGGGTEAFF. The CDR3, as DNA: TGCGCCAGCAGCCAGGGGACAGGGGGCGGCACTGAAGCTTTCTTT.

The V gene is TRBV19, the J gene TRBJ1-2; TRBD1 matches 7 bases. The CDR3 sequence is 14 residues long. V lost 7 bases and J lost 5; bases outside the gene matches: 10. The germline V gene has CDR1 LNHDA and CDR2 SQIVND (reference sequence). The CDR3 DNA reads TGTGCCAGTAACCCCTGGGCAGGGGGGTATGGCTACACCTTC. It specifies CASNPWAGGYGYTF.